This T cell receptor (beta chain) was found in a study of blood T cell repertoires in COVID-19. Looking at the study overall: Sample material is recorded as cDNA or gDNA derived from T cells, B-cell-depleted T cells, or PBMCs.

CDR1 LNHDA and CDR2 SQIVND come from the germline V gene (reference sequence). V dropped 4 bases and J dropped 7; count of bases not matched to a gene: 12. The CDR3 sequence is 18 residues long. TCRdb keeps only in-frame clones here, not all; method: immunoSEQ multiplex PCR. The sample consists of 350,000 to 400,000 clones, about 90% of them appearing once. This receptor was obtained from a woman in her twenties or thirties who had recovered from COVID-19. What was sequenced was PBMCs or T cells enriched from blood (not recorded which). This rearrangement joins TRBV19 to TRBJ2-1; TRBD2 agrees at 14 bases. The CDR3 loop reads CASSTPTPGTSGRNEQFF. For the CDR3, the DNA is TGTGCCAGTAGTACTCCTACACCAGGGACTAGCGGGAGAAATGAGCAGTTCTTC.